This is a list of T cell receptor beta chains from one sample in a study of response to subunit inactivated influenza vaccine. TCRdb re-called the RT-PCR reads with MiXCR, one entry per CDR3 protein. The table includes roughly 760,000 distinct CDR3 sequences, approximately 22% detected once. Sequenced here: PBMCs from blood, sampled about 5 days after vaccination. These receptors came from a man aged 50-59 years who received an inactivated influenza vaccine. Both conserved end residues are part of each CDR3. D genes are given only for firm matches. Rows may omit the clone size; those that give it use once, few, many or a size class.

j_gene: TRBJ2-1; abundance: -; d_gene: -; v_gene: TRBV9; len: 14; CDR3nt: TGTGCCAGCAGCGTAGGATGGGGGGCCAATGAGCAGTTCTTC; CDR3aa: CASSVGWGANEQFF
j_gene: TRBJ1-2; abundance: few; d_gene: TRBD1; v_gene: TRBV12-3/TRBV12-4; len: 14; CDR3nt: TGTGCCAGCAGTAGAGACAGGGTGTCCTATGGCTACACCTTC; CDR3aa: CASSRDRVSYGYTF
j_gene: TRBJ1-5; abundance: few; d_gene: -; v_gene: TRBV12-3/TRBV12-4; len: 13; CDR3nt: TGTGCCAGCAGTACGACTAGCTATCAGCCCCAGCATTTT; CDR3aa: CASSTTSYQPQHF
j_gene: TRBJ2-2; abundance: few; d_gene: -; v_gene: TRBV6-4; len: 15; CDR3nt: TGTGCCAGCAGTGTGCACGCTGGCTCGGCCGGGGAGCTGTTTTTT; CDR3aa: CASSVHAGSAGELFF
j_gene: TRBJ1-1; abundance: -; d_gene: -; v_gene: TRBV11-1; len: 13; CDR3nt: TGTGCCAGCAGCTTAGCCCCGCGGACTGAAGCTTTCTTT; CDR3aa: CASSLAPRTEAFF
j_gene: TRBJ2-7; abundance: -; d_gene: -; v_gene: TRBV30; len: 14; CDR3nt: TGTGCCTGGAGTGTACGGATTGGGAGCTACGAGCAGTACTTC; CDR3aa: CAWSVRIGSYEQYF
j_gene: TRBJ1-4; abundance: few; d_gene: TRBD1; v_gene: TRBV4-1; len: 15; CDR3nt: TGCGCCAGCAGCCAAGGCGGACAGGGGCGCGAAAAACTGTTTTTT; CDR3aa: CASSQGGQGREKLFF
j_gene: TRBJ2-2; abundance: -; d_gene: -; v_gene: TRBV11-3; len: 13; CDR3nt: TGTGCCAGCCGGACACATCAAACCGGGGAGCTGTTTTTT; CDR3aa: CASRTHQTGELFF
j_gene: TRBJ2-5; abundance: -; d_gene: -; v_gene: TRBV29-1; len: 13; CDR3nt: TGCAGCGTCCGACGGGACTCTAAAGAGACCCAGTACTTC; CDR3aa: CSVRRDSKETQYF
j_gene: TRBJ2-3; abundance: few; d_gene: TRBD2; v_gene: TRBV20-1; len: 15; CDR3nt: TGCAGTGCTTCCCGACTAGCGCGAAGCACAGATACGCAGTATTTT; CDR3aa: CSASRLARSTDTQYF
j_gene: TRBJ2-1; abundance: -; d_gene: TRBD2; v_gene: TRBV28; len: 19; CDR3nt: TGTGCCAGCCAGGGACTAGCGGGAGGGCTATCCCAATCTTACAATGAGCAGTTCTTC; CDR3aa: CASQGLAGGLSQSYNEQFF
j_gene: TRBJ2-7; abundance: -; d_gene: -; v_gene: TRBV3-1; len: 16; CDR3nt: TGTGCCAGCAGCCAAGTTAAGCAGGCCAGCGCAGGTGAGCAGTACTTC; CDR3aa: CASSQVKQASAGEQYF
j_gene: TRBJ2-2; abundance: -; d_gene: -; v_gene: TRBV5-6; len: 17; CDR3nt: TGTGCCAGCAGCTTGGTAGGGGATGATATCTTTGCCGGGGAGCTGTTTTTT; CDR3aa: CASSLVGDDIFAGELFF
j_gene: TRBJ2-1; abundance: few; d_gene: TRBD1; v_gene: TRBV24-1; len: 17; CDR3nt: TGTGCCACCAGTGACTCCCCCGGGACAGGGAGTGTCAATGAGCAGTTCTTC; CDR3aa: CATSDSPGTGSVNEQFF
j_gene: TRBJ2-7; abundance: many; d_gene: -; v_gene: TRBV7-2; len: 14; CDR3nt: TGCGCCAGCAGCTTGGAGGCAGGGACCTACGAGCAGTACTTC; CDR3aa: CASSLEAGTYEQYF
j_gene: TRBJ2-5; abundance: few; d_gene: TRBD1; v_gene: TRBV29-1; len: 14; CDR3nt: TGCAGCGTTGTATCGACAGGGGGCCAAGAGACCCAGTACTTC; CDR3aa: CSVVSTGGQETQYF
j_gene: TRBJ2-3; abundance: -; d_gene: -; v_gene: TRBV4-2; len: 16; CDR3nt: TGTGCCAGCAGCCCAGGTCCTACCTCTAGCACAGATACGCAGTATTTT; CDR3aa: CASSPGPTSSTDTQYF
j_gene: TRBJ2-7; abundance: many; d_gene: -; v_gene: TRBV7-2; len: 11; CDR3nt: TGTGCCAGCAGTTTGGGGGTCGAGCAGTACTTC; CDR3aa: CASSLGVEQYF
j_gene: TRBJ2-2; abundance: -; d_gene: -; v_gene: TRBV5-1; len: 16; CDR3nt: TGCGCCAGCACCTTCGGGGGCGGACCGAACACCGGGGAGCTGTTTTTT; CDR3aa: CASTFGGGPNTGELFF
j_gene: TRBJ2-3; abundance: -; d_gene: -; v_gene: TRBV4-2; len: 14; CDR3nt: TGTGCCAGCAGCCAAGAAGATGTCACAGATACGCAGTATTTT; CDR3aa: CASSQEDVTDTQYF
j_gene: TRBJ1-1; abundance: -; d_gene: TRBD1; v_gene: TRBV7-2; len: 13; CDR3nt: TGTGCCAGCAGCTTTATCGGGACAGGTGAAGCTTTCTTT; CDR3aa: CASSFIGTGEAFF
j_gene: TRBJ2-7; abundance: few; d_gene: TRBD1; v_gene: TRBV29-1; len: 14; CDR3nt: TGCAGCGTTCGGGAAGGGGGCGCCGGCTACGAGCAGTACTTC; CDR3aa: CSVREGGAGYEQYF
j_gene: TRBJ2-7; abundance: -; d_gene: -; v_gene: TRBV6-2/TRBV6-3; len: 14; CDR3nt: TGTGCCAGCAGCCGGACGGCACAAACGAGGGAGCAGTACTTC; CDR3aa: CASSRTAQTREQYF
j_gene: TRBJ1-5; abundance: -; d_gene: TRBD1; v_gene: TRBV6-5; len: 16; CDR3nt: TGTGCCAGCAGTTATGACAGGGGAACCGGCAATCAGCCCCAGCATTTT; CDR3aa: CASSYDRGTGNQPQHF
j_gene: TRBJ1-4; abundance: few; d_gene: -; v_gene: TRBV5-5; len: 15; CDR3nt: TGTGCCAGCAACCTCCATTACACAACTAATGAAAAACTGTTTTTT; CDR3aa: CASNLHYTTNEKLFF
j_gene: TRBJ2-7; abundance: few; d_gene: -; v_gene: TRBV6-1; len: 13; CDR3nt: TGTGCCAGCCGAGAGCCGGGAAACTACGAGCAGTACTTC; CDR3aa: CASREPGNYEQYF
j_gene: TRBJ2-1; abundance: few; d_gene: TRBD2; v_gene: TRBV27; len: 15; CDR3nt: TGTGCCAGCAGTCACTGGCTAGCGGGAGTTAATGAGCAGTTCTTC; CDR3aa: CASSHWLAGVNEQFF